This section outlines one T cell receptor (beta chain) sequence together with its context. The Seattle patients, enrolled during active infection, were followed longitudinally. How the authors handled the data: Amplification from reference gene primers served as the basis for estimated nucleated cell counts. The assay was immunoSEQ multiplex PCR, and TCRdb's table has in-frame clones only and misses some. That table furnishes V, J and clone size, whereas the DNA furnished D and trimming. The sample gives about 64,000 clones, 88% of which show up once; 43% is in the top ten. The V gene lost 1 base and the J gene lost 0 bases, with 7 bases spanning the gap. CDR3 length: 15 residues. CDR1 is MNHEY, CDR2 SVGEGT, per germline. This sample was taken from a study of blood T cell repertoires in COVID-19. Study-wide background: The cDNA or gDNA used as material had been derived from T cells, B-cell-depleted T cells, or PBMCs.

Specimen: peripheral blood. This receptor was identified in a woman aged 60-75 years with COVID-19, enrolled during active disease. The chain recombines TRBV6-2 or TRBV6-3 with TRBJ1-5; perhaps TRBD1 as D (5 bases). The CDR3 DNA follows: TGTGCCAGCAGTTACTGGGGGGGTAGCAATCAGCCCCAGCATTTT. As protein: CASSYWGGSNQPQHF.